This TCR beta chain was observed in a study of cytomegalovirus exposure and HLA in healthy donors. The junction had 8 bases not matched to a gene; V was cut back by 9 bases and J by 5 bases. Germline V gene data show CDR1 as LNHDA and CDR2 as SQIVND (reference sequence). The CDR3 runs to 15 residues. PCR amplification relied on 60 Vbeta primers (plus 13 Jbeta primers). Clones were sequenced by immunoSEQ multiplex PCR, and TCRdb holds only the in-frame ones, with some missing. The sample shows more than 150,000 clones, less than 90% of them seen only once. General study results and limits: Most TCR beta V segments were productive about 87% or about 30% of the time in an earlier analysis. Presence/absence analyses assumed roughly uniform sequencing depth across donors, which may not hold.

Of note for this clone: Its antigen is currently unknown.

This chain links TRBV19 with TRBJ2-2; 11 positions match TRBD2. The sequencing input was PBMCs. The clonotype originates from a boy aged 10-17 years in good health and CMV-seronegative. The CDR3 here is CASSMRLAGTGELFF. The CDR3 DNA sequence: TGTGCCAGCTCGATGAGACTAGCGGGGACCGGGGAGCTGTTTTTT. Full variable domain (remainder filled in from reference TRBV19 and TRBJ2-2): DGGITQSPKYLFRKEGQNVTLSCEQNLNHDAMYWYRQDPGQGLRLIYYSQIVNDFQKGDIAEGYSVSREKKESFPLTVTSAQKNPTAFYLCASSMRLAGTGELFFGEGSRLTVL.